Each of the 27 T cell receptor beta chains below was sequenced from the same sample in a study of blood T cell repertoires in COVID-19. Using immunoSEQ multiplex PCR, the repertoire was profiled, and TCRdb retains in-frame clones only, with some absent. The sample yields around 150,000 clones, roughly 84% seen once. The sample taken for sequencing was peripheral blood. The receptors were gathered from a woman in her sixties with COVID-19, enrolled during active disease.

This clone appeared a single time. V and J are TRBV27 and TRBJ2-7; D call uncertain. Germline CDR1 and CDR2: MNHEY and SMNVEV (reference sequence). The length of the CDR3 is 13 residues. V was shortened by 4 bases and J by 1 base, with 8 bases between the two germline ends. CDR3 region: CASSWAVSYEQYV. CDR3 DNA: TGTGCCAGCAGTTGGGCAGTGTCCTACGAGCAGTACGTC.

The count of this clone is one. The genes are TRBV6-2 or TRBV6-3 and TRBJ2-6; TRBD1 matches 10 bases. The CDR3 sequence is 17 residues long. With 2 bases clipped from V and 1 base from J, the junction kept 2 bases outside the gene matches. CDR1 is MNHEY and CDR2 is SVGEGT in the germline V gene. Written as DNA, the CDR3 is TGTGCCAGCAGTTACGGGACAGGGGAGTCTGGGGCCAACGTCCTGACTTTC. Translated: CASSYGTGESGANVLTF.

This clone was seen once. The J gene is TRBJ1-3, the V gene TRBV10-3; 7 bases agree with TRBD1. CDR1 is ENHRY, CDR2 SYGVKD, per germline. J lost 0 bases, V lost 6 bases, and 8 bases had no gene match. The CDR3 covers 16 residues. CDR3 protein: CAIRAGQKSSGNTIYF. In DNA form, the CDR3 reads TGTGCCATCAGGGCGGGACAGAAAAGCTCTGGAAACACCATATATTTT.

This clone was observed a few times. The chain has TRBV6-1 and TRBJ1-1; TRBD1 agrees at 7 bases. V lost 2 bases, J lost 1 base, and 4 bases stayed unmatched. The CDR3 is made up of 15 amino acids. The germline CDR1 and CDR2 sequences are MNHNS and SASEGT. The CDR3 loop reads CASSELGTANTEAFF. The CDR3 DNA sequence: TGTGCCAGCAGTGAATTGGGGACAGCGAACACTGAAGCTTTCTTT.

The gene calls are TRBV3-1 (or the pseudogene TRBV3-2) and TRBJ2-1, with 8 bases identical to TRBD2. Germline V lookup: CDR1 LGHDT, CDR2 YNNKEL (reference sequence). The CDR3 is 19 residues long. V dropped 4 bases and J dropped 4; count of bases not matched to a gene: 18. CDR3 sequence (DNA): TGTGCCAGCAGCCCACCGGGACTAGTCGCAACAAACTTATACAATGAGCAGTTCTTC. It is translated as CASSPPGLVATNLYNEQFF.

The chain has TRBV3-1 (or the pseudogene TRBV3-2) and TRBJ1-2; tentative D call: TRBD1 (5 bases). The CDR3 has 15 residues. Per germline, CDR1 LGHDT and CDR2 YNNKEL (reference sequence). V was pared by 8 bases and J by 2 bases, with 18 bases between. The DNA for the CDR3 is TGTGCCAGCGCCCCTCTTACAGGCGGAAACTATGGCTACACCTTC. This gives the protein CASAPLTGGNYGYTF.

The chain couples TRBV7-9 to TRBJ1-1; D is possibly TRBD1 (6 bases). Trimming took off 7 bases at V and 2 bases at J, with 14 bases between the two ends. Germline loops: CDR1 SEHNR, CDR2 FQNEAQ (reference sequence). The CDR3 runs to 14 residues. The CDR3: CASTKGGGNTEAFF. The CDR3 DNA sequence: TGTGCCAGCACCAAGGGGGGGGGAAACACTGAAGCTTTCTTT.

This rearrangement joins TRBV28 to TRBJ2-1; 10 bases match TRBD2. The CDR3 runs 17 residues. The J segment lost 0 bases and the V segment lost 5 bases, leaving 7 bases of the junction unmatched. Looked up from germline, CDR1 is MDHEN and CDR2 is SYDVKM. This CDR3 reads CASSTSGTGHSYNEQFF. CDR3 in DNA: TGTGCCAGCAGTACTAGCGGGACCGGTCACTCCTACAATGAGCAGTTCTTC.

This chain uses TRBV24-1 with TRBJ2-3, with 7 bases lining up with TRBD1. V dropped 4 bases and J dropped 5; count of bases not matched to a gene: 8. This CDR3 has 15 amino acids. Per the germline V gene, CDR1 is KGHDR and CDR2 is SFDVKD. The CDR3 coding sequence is TGTGCCACCAGTGAGGTAGGGGGCACAAAAGATACGCAGTATTTT. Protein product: CATSEVGGTKDTQYF.

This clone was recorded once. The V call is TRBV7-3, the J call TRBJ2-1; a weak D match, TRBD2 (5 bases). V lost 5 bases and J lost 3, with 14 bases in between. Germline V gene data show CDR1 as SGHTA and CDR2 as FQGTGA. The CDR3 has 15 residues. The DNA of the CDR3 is TGTGCCAGCAGCCTACCAAACCGGGACTACAATGAGCAGTTCTTC. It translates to CASSLPNRDYNEQFF.

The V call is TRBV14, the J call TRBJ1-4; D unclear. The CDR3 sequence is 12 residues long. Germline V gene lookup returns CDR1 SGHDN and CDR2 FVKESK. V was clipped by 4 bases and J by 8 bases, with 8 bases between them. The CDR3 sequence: CASSLPREKLFF. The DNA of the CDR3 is TGTGCCAGCAGCCTCCCGAGGGAAAAACTGTTTTTT.

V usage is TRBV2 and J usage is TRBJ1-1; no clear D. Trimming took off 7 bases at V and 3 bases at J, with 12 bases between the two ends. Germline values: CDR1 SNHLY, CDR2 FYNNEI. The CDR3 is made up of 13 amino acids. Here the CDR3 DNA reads TGTGCCAGCACCTCAACAGTGGACACTGAAGCTTTCTTT. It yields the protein CASTSTVDTEAFF.

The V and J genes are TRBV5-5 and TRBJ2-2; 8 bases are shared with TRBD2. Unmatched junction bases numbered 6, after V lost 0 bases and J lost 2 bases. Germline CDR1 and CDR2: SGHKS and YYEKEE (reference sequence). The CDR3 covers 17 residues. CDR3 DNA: TGTGCCAGCAGCTTGGAGGCGGGGGGTACCAACACCGGGGAGCTGTTTTTT. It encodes CASSLEAGGTNTGELFF.

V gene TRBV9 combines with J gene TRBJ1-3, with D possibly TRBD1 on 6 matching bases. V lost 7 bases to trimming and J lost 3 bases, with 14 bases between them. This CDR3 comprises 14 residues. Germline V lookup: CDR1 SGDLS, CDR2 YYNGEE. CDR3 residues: CASAKGGLGNTIYF. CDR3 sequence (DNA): TGTGCCAGCGCTAAGGGGGGGCTTGGAAACACCATATATTTT.

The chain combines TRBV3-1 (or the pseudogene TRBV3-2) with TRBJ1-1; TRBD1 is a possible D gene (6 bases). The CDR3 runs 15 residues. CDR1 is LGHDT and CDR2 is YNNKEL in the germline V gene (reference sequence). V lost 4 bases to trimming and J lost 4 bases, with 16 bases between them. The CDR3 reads CASSPPTGKITEAFF. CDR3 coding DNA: TGTGCCAGCAGCCCCCCCACAGGGAAGATCACTGAAGCTTTCTTT.

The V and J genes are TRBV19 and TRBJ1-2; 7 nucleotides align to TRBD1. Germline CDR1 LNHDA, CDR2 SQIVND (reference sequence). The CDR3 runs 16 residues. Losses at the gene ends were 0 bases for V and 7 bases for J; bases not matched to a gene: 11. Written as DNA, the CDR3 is TGTGCCAGTAGTATAGATGGGACAGTTTTTCTCCGTGGCTACACCTTC. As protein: CASSIDGTVFLRGYTF.

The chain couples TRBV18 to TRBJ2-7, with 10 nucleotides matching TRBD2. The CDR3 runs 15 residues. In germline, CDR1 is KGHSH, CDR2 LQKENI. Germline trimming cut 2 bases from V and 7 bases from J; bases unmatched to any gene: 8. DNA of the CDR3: TGTGCCAGCTCACCAGAACTAGCGGGATCGGGTGAGCAGTACTTC. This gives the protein CASSPELAGSGEQYF.

The CDR3 spells CATSREGGARGEKLFF. CDR3 DNA sequence: TGTGCCACCAGCAGAGAAGGGGGGGCGCGCGGGGAAAAACTGTTTTTT. V gene TRBV15 combines with J gene TRBJ1-4; D is perhaps TRBD1 (6 bases). V lost 0 bases and J 8 bases, leaving 16 bases between the germline ends. Germline V gives CDR1 LNHNV, CDR2 YYDKDF (reference sequence). The CDR3 has 16 residues.

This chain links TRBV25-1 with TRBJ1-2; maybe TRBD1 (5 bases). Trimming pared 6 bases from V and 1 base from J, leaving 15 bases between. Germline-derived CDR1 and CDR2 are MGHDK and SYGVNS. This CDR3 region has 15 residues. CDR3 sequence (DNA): TGTGCCAGCAGCCGGACATCACCACTTAACTATGGCTACACCTTC. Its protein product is CASSRTSPLNYGYTF.

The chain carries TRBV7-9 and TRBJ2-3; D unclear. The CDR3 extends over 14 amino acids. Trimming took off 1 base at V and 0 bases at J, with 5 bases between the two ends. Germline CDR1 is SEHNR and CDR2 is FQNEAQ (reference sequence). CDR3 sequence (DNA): TGTGCCAGCAGCTTAGTCCCTAGCACAGATACGCAGTATTTT. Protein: CASSLVPSTDTQYF.

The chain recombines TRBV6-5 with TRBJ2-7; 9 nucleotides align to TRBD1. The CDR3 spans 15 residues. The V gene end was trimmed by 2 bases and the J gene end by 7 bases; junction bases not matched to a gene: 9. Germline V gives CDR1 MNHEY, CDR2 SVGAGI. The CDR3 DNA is TGTGCCAGCAGTTACAGCCGGACAGGGGCGGGGGAGCAGTACTTC. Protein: CASSYSRTGAGEQYF.

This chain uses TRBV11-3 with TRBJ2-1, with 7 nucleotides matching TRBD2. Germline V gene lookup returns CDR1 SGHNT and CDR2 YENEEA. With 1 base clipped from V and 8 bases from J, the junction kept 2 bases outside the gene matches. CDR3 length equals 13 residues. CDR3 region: CASSLAGGYEQFF. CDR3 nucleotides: TGTGCCAGCAGCTTAGCCGGGGGGTATGAGCAGTTCTTC.

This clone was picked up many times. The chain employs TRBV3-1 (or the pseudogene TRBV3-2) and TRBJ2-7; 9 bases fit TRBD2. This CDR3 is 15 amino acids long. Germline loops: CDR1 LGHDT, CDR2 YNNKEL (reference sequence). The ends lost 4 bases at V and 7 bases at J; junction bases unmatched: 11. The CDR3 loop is CASSPKLAGSREQYF. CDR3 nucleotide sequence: TGTGCCAGCAGCCCAAAACTAGCGGGTAGTAGGGAGCAGTACTTC.

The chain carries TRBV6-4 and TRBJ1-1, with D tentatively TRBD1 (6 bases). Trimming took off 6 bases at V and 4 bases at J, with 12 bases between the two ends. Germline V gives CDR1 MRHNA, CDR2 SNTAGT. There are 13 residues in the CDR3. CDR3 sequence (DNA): TGTGCCAGCAGCCAAACAGGGTTCACTGAAGCTTTCTTT. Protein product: CASSQTGFTEAFF.

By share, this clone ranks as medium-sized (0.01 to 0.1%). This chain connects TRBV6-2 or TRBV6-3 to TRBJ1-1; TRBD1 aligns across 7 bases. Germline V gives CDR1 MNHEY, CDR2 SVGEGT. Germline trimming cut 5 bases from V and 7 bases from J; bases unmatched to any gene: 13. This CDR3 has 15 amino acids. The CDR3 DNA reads TGTGCCAGCAGTCATACCAACTTACAGGGGCGTGAAGCTTTCTTT. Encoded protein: CASSHTNLQGREAFF.

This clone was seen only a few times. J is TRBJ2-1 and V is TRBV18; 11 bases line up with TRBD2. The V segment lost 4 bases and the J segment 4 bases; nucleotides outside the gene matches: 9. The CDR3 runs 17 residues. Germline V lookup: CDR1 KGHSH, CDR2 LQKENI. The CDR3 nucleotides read TGTGCCAGCTCACTAGATACCGGGACTAGCGGATACAATGAGCAGTTCTTC. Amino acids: CASSLDTGTSGYNEQFF.

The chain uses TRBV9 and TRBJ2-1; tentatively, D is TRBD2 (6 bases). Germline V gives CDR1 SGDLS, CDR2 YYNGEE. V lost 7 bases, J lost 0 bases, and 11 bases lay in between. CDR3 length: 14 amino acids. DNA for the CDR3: TGTGCCAGCTCTAGCGCCCGCTCCTACAATGAGCAGTTCTTC. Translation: CASSSARSYNEQFF. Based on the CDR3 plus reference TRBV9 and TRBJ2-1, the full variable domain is DSGVTQTPKHLITATGQRVTLRCSPRSGDLSVYWYQQSLDQGLQFLIQYYNGEERAKGNILERFSAQQFPDLHSELNLSSLELGDSALYFCASSSARSYNEQFFGPGTRLTVL.